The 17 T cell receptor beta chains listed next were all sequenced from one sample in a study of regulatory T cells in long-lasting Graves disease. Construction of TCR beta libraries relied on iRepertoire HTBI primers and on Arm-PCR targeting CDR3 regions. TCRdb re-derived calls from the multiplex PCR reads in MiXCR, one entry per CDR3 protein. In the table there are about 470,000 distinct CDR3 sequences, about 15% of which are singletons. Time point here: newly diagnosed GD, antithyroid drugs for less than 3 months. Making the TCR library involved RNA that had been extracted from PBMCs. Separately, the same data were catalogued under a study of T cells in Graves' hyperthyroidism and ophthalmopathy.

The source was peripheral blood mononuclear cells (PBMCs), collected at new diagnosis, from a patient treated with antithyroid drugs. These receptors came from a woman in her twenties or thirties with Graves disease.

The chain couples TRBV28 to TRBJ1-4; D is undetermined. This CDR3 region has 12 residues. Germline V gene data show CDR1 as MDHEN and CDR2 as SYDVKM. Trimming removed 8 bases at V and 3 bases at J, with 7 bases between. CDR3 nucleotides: TGTGCCAGCGCTTCCGCTAATGAAAAACTGTTTTTT. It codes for CASASANEKLFF. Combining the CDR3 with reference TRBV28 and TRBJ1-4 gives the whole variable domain DVKVTQSSRYLVKRTGEKVFLECVQDMDHENMFWYRQDPGLGLRLIYFSYDVKMKEKGDIPEGYSVSREKKERFSLILESASTNQTSMYLCASASANEKLFFGSGTQLSVL.

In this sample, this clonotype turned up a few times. CDR3 amino acids: CASSQARGKGNTIYF. The DNA for the CDR3 is TGTGCCAGCAGCCAAGCCCGGGGGAAAGGAAACACCATATATTTT. The chain carries TRBV4-2 and TRBJ1-3; the D gene is possibly TRBD1 (5 bases). V was shortened by 1 base and J by 4 bases, with 11 bases between the two germline ends. CDR1 LGHNA and CDR2 YNFKEQ come from the germline V gene. The CDR3 extends over 15 amino acids.

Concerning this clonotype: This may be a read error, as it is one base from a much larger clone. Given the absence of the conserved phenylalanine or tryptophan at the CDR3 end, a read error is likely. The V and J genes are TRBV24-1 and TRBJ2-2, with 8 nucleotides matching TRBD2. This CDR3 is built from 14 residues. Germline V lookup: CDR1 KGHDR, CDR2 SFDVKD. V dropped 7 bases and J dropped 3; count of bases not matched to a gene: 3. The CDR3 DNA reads TGTGCCACCAGGACGGGAGGGCACACCGGGGAGCTGTTTTCT. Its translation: CATRTGGHTGELFS.

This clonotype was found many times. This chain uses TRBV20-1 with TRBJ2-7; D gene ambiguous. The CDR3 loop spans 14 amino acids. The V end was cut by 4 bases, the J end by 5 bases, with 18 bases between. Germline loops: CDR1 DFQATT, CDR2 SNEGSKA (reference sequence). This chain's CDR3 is CSAKLNGAGHEQYF. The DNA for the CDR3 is TGCAGTGCTAAGCTAAACGGTGCAGGCCACGAGCAGTACTTC.

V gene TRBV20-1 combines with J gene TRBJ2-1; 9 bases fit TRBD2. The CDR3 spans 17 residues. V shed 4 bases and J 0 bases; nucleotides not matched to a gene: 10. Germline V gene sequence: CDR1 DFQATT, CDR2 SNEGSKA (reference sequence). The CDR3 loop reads CSATGTSQLSSYNEQFF. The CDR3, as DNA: TGCAGTGCTACCGGGACTAGCCAACTTAGCTCCTACAATGAGCAGTTCTTC.

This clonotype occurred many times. CDR3 protein: CASSAGMNTEAFF. The CDR3 DNA follows: TGCGCCAGCAGTGCCGGAATGAACACTGAAGCTTTCTTT. The V call is TRBV10-2, the J call TRBJ1-1, with D hard to call. The V end lost 4 bases, the J end lost 0 bases, and 6 bases lay between the germline ends. CDR3 size: 13 residues. From germline, CDR1 is WSHSY and CDR2 SAAADI.

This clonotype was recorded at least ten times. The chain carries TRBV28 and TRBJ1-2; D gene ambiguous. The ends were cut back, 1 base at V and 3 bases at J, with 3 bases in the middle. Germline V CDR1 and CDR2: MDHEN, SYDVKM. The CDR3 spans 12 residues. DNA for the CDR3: TGTGCCAGCAGTTTATCTTACTATGGCTACACCTTC. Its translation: CASSLSYYGYTF.

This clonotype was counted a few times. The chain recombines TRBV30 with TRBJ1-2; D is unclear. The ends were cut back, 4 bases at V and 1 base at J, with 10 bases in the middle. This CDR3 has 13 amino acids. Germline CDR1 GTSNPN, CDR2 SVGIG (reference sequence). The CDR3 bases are TGTGCCTGGAAGGGTCAAATTAACTATGGCTACACCTTC. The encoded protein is CAWKGQINYGYTF. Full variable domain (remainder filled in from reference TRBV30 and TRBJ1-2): SQTIHQWPATLVQPVGSPLSLECTVEGTSNPNLYWYRQAAGRGLQLLFYSVGIGQISSEVPQNLSASRPQDRQFILSSKKLLLSDSGFYLCAWKGQINYGYTFGSGTRLTVV.

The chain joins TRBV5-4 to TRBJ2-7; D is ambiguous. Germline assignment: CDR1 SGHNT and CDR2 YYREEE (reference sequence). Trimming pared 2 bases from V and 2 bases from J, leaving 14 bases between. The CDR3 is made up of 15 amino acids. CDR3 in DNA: TGTGCCAGCAGCTTAGCCCGGTCAGTAGCCTACGAGCAGTACTTC. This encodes CASSLARSVAYEQYF.

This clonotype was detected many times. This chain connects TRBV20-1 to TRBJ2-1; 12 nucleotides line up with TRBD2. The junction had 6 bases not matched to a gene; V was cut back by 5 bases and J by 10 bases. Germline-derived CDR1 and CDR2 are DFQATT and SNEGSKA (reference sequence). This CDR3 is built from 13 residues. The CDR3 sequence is CSARTSGIREQFF. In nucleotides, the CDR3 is TGCAGTGCTCGGACTAGCGGGATCCGGGAGCAGTTCTTC.

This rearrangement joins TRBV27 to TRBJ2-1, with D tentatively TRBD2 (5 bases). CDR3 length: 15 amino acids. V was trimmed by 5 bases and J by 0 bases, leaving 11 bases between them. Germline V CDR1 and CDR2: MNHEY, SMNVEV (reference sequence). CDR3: CASSGRVSSYNEQFF. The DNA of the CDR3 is TGTGCCAGCAGTGGGCGGGTGAGCTCCTACAATGAGCAGTTCTTC.

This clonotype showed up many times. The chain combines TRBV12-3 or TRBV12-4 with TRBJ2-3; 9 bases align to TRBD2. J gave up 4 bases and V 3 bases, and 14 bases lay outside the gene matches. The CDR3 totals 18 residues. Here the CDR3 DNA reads TGTGCCAGCAGTTTCTGGCGGGAGGGCTCCAATCAAGCAGATACGCAGTATTTT. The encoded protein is CASSFWREGSNQADTQYF.

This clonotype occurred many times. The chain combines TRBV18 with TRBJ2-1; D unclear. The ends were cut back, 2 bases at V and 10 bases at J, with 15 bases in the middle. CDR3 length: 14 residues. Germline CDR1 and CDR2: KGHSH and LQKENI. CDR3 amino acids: CASSPGSNIMEQFF. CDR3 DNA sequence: TGTGCCAGCTCACCAGGCTCGAATATTATGGAGCAGTTCTTC. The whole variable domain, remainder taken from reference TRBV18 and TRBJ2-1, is NAGVMQNPRHLVRRRGQEARLRCSPMKGHSHVYWYRQLPEEGLKFMVYLQKENIIDESGMPKERFSAEFPKEGPSILRIQQVVRGDSAAYFCASSPGSNIMEQFFGPGTRLTVL.

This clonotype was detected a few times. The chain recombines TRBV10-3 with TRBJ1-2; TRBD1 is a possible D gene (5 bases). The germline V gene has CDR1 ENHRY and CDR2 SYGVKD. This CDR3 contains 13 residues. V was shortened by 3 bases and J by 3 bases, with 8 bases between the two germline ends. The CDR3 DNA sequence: TGTGCCATCAGTGATCAGGGTGACTATGGCTACACCTTC. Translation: CAISDQGDYGYTF.

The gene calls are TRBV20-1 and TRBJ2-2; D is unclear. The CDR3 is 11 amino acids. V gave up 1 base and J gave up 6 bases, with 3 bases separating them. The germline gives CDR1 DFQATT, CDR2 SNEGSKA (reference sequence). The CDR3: CSARGAGELFF. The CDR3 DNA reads TGCAGTGCTAGAGGGGCCGGGGAGCTGTTTTTT.

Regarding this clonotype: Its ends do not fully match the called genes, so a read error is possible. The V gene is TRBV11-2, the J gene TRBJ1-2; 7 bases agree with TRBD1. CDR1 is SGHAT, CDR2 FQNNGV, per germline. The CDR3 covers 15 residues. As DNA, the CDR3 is TGCGCCAGCAGCCCCCAGGGACAGATTAACTATGGCTACACCTTC. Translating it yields CASSPQGQINYGYTF.

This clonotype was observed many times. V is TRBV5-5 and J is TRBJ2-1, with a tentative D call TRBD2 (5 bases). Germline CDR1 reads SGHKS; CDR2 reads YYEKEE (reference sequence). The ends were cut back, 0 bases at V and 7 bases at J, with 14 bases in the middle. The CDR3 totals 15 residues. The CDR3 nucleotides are TGTGCCAGCAGCTTGGTTGCGAGCCGGGGAAATGAGCAGTTCTTC. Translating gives CASSLVASRGNEQFF.